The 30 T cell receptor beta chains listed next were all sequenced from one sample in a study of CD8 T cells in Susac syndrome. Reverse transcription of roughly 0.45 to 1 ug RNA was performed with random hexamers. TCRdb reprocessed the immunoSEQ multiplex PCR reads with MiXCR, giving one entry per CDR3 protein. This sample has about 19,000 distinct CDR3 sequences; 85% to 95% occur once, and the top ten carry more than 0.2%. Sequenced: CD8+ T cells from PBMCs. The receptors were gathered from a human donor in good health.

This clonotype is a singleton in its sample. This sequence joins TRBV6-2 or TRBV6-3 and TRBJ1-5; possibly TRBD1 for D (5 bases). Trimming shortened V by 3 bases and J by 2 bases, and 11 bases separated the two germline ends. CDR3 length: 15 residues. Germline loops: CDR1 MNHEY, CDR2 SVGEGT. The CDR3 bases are TGTGCCAGCAGTTATGGAGGGGAGGGCAATCAGCCCCAGCATTTT. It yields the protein CASSYGGEGNQPQHF.

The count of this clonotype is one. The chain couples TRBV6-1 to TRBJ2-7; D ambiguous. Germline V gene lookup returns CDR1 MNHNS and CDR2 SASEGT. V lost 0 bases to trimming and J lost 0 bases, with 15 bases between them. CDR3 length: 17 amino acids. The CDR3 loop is CASSEAVVTAVSYEQYF. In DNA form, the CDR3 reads TGTGCCAGCAGTGAAGCTGTTGTAACAGCAGTCTCCTACGAGCAGTACTTC.

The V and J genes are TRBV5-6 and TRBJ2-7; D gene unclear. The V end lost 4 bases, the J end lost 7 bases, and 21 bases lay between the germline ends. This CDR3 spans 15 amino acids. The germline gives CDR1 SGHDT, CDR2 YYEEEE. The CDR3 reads CASSPRQGPPREQYF. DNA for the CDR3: TGTGCCAGCAGCCCACGGCAAGGACCCCCAAGGGAGCAGTACTTC.

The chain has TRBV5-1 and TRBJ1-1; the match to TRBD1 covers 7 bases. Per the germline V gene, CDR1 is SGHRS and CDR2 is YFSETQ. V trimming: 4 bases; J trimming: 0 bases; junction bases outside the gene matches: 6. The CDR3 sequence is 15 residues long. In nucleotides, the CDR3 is TGCGCCAGCAGCCTTCAGACAGGGATGAACACTGAAGCTTTCTTT. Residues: CASSLQTGMNTEAFF.

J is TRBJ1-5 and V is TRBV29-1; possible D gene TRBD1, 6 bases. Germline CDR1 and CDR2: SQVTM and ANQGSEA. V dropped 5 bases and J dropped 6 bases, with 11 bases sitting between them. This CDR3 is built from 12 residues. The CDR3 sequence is CSVSDSLQPQHF. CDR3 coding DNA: TGCAGCGTTTCGGACAGCCTTCAGCCCCAGCATTTT.

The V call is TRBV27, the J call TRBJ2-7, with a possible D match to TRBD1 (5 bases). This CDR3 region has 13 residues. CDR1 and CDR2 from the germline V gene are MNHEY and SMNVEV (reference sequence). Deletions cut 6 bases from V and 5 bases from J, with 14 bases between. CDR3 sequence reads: CASRPIDSNEQYV. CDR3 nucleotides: TGTGCCAGCAGGCCTATTGACAGTAACGAGCAGTACGTC.

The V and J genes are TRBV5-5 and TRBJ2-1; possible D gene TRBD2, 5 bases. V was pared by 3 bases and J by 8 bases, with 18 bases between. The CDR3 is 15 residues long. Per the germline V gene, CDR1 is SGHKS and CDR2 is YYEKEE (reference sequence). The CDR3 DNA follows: TGTGCCAGCAGCTACGGACTCGGATCGGCGGATGAGCAGTTCTTC. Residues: CASSYGLGSADEQFF.

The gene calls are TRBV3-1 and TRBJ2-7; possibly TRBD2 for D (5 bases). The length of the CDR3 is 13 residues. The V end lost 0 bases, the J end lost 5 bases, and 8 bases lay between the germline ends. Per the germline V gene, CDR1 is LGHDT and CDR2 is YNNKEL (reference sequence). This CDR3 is CASSQDFSDEQYV. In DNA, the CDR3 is TGTGCCAGCAGCCAAGATTTTAGCGACGAGCAGTACGTC.

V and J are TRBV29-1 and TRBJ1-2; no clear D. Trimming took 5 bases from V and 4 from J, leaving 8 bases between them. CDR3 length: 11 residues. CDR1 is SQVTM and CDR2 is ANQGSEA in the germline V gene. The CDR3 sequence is CSVTGVYGYTF. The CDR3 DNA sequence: TGCAGCGTTACGGGAGTCTATGGCTACACCTTC.

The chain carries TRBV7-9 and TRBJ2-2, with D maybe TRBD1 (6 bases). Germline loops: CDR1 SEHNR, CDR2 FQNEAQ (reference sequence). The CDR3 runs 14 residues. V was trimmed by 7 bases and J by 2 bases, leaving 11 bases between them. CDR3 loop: CASIPGDNTGELFF. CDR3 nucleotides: TGTGCCAGCATCCCAGGGGATAACACCGGGGAGCTGTTTTTT. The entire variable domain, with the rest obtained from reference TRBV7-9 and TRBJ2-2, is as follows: DTGVSQNPRHKITKRGQNVTFRCDPISEHNRLYWYRQTLGQGPEFLTYFQNEAQLEKSRLLSDRFSAERPKGSFSTLEIQRTEQGDSAMYLCASIPGDNTGELFFGEGSRLTVL.

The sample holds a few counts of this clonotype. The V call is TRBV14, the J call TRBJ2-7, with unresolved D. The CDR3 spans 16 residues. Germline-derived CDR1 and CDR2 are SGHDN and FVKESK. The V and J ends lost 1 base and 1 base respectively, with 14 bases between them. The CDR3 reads CASSQGVAAASYEQYF. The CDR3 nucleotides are TGTGCCAGCAGCCAAGGGGTTGCGGCCGCATCCTACGAGCAGTACTTC. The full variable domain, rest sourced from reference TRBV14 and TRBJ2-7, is EAGVTQFPSHSVIEKGQTVTLRCDPISGHDNLYWYRRVMGKEIKFLLHFVKESKQDESGMPNNRFLAERTGGTYSTLKVQPAELEDSGVYFCASSQGVAAASYEQYFGPGTRLTVT.

In nucleotides, the CDR3 is TGTGCCAGCAGCTCACGACAGGAAGGGTACAACACCATATATTTT. Its protein product is CASSSRQEGYNTIYF. The chain links TRBV7-6 to TRBJ1-3, with D tentatively TRBD1 (6 bases). The V end was cut by 4 bases, the J end by 7 bases, with 17 bases between. The CDR3 is 15 residues long. The germline V gene encodes CDR1 SGHVS and CDR2 FNYEAQ. Full variable domain (outside the CDR3, taken from reference TRBV7-6 and TRBJ1-3): GAGVSQSPRYKVTKRGQDVALRCDPISGHVSLYWYRQALGQGPEFLTYFNYEAQQDKSGLPNDRFSAERPEGSISTLTIQRTEQRDSAMYRCASSSRQEGYNTIYFGEGSWLTVV.

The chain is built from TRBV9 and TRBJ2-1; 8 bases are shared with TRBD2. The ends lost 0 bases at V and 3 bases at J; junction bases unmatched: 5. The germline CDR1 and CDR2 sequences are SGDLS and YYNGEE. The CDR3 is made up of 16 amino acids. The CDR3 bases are TGTGCCAGCAGCGTAGATAGTAGCGGGGACTACAATGAGCAGTTCTTC. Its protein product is CASSVDSSGDYNEQFF. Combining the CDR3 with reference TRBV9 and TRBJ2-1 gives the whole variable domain DSGVTQTPKHLITATGQRVTLRCSPRSGDLSVYWYQQSLDQGLQFLIQYYNGEERAKGNILERFSAQQFPDLHSELNLSSLELGDSALYFCASSVDSSGDYNEQFFGPGTRLTVL.

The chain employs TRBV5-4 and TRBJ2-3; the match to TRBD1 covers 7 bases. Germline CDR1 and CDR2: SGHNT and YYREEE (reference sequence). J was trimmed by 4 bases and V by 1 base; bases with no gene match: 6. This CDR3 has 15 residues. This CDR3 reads CASSLRDRVADTQYF. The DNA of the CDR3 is TGTGCCAGCAGCTTGCGCGACAGGGTCGCAGATACGCAGTATTTT.

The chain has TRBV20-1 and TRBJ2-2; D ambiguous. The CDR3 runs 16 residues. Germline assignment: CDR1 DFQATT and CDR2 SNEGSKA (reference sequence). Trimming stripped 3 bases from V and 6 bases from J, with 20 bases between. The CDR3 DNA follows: TGCAGTGCTAGGGCCGAAGGCAGGACCCCCGCCGGGGAGCTGTTTTTT. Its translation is CSARAEGRTPAGELFF.

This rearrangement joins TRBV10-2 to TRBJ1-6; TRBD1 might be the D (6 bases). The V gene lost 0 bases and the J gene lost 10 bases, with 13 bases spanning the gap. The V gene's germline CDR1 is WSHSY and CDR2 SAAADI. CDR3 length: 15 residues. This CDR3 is CASSESSGAASPLHF. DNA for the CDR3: TGCGCCAGCAGTGAGTCGTCAGGGGCGGCGTCACCCCTCCACTTT.

CDR3 in amino acids: CASSPLRGTEAFF. CDR3 bases: TGTGCCAGCAGTCCCCTTAGGGGGACTGAAGCTTTCTTT. This chain uses TRBV28 with TRBJ1-1; tentatively, D is TRBD1 (6 bases). Germline CDR1 and CDR2: MDHEN and SYDVKM. Trimming took off 5 bases at V and 5 bases at J, with 12 bases between the two ends. This CDR3 comprises 13 residues.

The CDR3 is CASSQDWSGPNEKLFF. CDR3 DNA: TGTGCCAGCAGCCAAGATTGGTCAGGGCCGAATGAAAAACTGTTTTTT. The chain has TRBV14 and TRBJ1-4; tentative D call: TRBD1 (5 bases). V was pared by 0 bases and J by 5 bases, with 13 bases between. CDR3 size: 16 residues. CDR1 SGHDN and CDR2 FVKESK come from the germline V gene. The full variable domain, its missing parts supplied by reference TRBV14 and TRBJ1-4, is EAGVTQFPSHSVIEKGQTVTLRCDPISGHDNLYWYRRVMGKEIKFLLHFVKESKQDESGMPNNRFLAERTGGTYSTLKVQPAELEDSGVYFCASSQDWSGPNEKLFFGSGTQLSVL.

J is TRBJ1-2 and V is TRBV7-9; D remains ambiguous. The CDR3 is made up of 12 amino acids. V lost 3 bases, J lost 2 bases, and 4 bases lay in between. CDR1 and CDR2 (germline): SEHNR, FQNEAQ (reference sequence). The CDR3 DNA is TGTGCCAGCAGCTTTATGAACTATGGCTACACCTTC. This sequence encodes CASSFMNYGYTF.

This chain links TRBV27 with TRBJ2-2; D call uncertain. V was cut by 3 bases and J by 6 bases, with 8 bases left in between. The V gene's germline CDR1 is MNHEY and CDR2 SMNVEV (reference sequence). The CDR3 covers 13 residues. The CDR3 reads CASSFSAAGELFF. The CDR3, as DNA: TGTGCCAGCAGTTTCAGTGCCGCCGGGGAGCTGTTTTTT.

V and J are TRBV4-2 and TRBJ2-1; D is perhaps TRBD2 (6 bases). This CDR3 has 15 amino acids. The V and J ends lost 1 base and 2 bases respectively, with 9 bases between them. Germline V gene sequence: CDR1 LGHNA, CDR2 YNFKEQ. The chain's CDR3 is CASSQVPGAYNEQFF. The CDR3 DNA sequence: TGTGCCAGCAGCCAAGTGCCGGGAGCCTACAATGAGCAGTTCTTC.

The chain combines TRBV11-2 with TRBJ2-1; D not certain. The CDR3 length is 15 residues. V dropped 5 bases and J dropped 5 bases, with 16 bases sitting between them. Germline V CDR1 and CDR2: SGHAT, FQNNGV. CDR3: CASSQRPLQNNEQFF. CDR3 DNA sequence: TGTGCCAGCAGCCAAAGGCCTCTTCAGAACAATGAGCAGTTCTTC.

The CDR3 sequence is CASSPPGQGAYNEQFF. The CDR3 coding sequence is TGTGCCAGCTCACCGCCGGGACAGGGGGCCTACAATGAGCAGTTCTTC. This chain joins TRBV18 and TRBJ2-1; 11 bases are a match to TRBD1. Germline CDR1 reads KGHSH; CDR2 reads LQKENI. The CDR3 extends over 16 amino acids. The ends lost 3 bases at V and 2 bases at J; junction bases unmatched: 3.

CDR3 coding DNA: TGTGCCAGCAGTTTAACCGGGGGGACAGGCGTAAAACTGTTTTTT. The encoded protein is CASSLTGGTGVKLFF. This chain links TRBV12-3 or TRBV12-4 with TRBJ1-4; 8 positions agree with TRBD1. The junction had 9 bases not matched to a gene; V was cut back by 2 bases and J by 10 bases. The CDR3 runs to 15 residues.

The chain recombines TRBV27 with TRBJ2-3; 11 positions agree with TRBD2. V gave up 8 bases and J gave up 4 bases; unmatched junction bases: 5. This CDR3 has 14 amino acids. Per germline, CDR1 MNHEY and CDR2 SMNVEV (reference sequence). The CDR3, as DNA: TGTGCCAGCTCTCCGGGACTAGCGGCAGATACGCAGTATTTT. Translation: CASSPGLAADTQYF.

The CDR3 region is CASSESIETQYF. CDR3 nucleotides: TGTGCCAGCAGTGAATCCATAGAGACCCAGTACTTC. The chain combines TRBV25-1 with TRBJ2-5; D call uncertain. CDR3 size: 12 residues. V lost 1 base, J lost 4 bases, and 4 bases lay in between. The V gene's germline CDR1 is MGHDK and CDR2 SYGVNS.

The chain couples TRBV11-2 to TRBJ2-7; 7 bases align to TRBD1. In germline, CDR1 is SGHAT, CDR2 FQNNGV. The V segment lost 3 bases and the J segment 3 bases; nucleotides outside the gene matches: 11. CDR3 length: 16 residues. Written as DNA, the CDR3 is TGTGCCAGCAGCTTGCTACTTGGACAGGCGGACTACGAGCAGTACTTC. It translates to CASSLLLGQADYEQYF.

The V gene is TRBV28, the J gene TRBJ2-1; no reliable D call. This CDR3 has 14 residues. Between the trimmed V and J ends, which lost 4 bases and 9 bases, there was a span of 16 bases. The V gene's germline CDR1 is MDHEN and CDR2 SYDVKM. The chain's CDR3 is CASSSDPTLGEQFF. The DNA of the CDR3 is TGTGCCAGCAGTTCCGACCCAACGCTAGGTGAGCAGTTCTTC. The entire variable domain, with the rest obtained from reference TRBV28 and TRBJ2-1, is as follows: DVKVTQSSRYLVKRTGEKVFLECVQDMDHENMFWYRQDPGLGLRLIYFSYDVKMKEKGDIPEGYSVSREKKERFSLILESASTNQTSMYLCASSSDPTLGEQFFGPGTRLTVL.

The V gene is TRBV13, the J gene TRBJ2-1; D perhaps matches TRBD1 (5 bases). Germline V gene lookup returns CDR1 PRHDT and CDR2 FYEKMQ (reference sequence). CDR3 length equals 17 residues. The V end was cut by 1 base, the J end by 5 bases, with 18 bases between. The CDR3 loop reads CASSLDSQGPPDNEQFF. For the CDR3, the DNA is TGTGCCAGCAGCTTAGATTCCCAGGGCCCGCCTGACAATGAGCAGTTCTTC.

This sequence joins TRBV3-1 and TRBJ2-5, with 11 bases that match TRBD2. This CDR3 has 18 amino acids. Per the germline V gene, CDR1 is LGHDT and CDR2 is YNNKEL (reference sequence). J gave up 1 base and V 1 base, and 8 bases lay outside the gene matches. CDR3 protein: CASSQGSGTSGFQETQYF. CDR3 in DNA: TGTGCCAGCAGCCAAGGCTCCGGGACTAGCGGCTTCCAAGAGACCCAGTACTTC.